The TCR beta chain described here comes from a study of T cell responses to AZD1222 COVID-19 vaccine. Study-wide results and limits: Baseline antibody screening turned up just six seropositive AZD1222 recipients. Within unmutated variant regions lay the reported targets of nearly half of spike-specific TCRs. Sampling captured repertoires only after the peak T cell response. Most donors were white British, females outnumbered males, and clonal diversity was possibly underestimated.

TCRdb keeps only in-frame clones here, not all; method: immunoSEQ multiplex PCR. The data contain 250,000 to 300,000 clones, 90% to 95% of them seen just once; the ten biggest clones take up roughly 0.51%. CDR1 SGHVS and CDR2 FNYEAQ come from the germline V gene. There are 15 residues in the CDR3. V dropped 1 base and J dropped 5; count of bases not matched to a gene: 5. As regards this clone: The target antigen is unknown.

The sample here was peripheral blood, taken 28 days after the second AZD1222 dose. This sequence joins TRBV7-6 and TRBJ2-5, with 9 bases lining up with TRBD1. The sequence came from an adult who received the AZD1222 COVID-19 vaccine. This chain's CDR3 is CASSLVLQGAETQYF. The CDR3 region has the DNA TGTGCCAGCAGCTTAGTCCTACAGGGGGCCGAGACCCAGTACTTC.